What follows are 18 T cell receptor beta chains derived from one specimen sequenced in a study of T cells in Graves' hyperthyroidism and ophthalmopathy. TCR beta CDR3 regions were amplified from RNA. RT-PCR in the first round (using the HTBI primer set) targeted the TCR CDR3. A single record per CDR3 protein comes from TCRdb applying MiXCR to the multiplex PCR reads. This sample has roughly 700,000 distinct CDR3 sequences, with about 14% found just once. Sequenced: blood. These receptors all stem from a woman under 30 with Graves' hyperthyroidism.

This clonotype has a single count. The V call is TRBV28, the J call TRBJ2-7; D possibly corresponds to TRBD2 (5 bases). This CDR3 contains 12 residues. CDR1 and CDR2 (germline): MDHEN, SYDVKM. V dropped 4 bases and J dropped 3 bases, with 7 bases sitting between them. The CDR3 sequence: CASSSSFYEQYF. Written as DNA, the CDR3 is TGTGCCAGCAGTTCTAGCTTCTACGAGCAGTACTTC. Supplemented by reference TRBV28 and TRBJ2-7, the full variable domain reads DVKVTQSSRYLVKRTGEKVFLECVQDMDHENMFWYRQDPGLGLRLIYFSYDVKMKEKGDIPEGYSVSREKKERFSLILESASTNQTSMYLCASSSSFYEQYFGPGTRLTVT.

This rearrangement joins TRBV7-2 to TRBJ1-2; D gene ambiguous. This CDR3 contains 17 residues. CDR1 is SGHTA and CDR2 is FQGNSA in the germline V gene. V lost 2 bases and J lost 2, with 18 bases in between. The CDR3 nucleotides are TGTGCCAGCAGCTTATTACCACCTCTCGGTCGAAACTATGGCTACACCTTC. It encodes CASSLLPPLGRNYGYTF.

The table lists this clonotype with many counts. The rearrangement links TRBV12-3 or TRBV12-4 to TRBJ1-1, with D maybe TRBD1 (5 bases). Trimming left V 6 bases short and J 4 bases short, with 9 bases between. The CDR3 runs to 12 residues. The CDR3: CASSPQGTEAFF. CDR3 nucleotides: TGTGCCAGCAGCCCCCAGGGCACTGAAGCTTTCTTT.

This clonotype occurred many times. The rearrangement links TRBV6-5 to TRBJ1-2, with a possible D match to TRBD1 (5 bases). V was trimmed by 2 bases and J by 0 bases, leaving 13 bases between them. The CDR3 runs 16 residues. Per germline, CDR1 MNHEY and CDR2 SVGAGI. The CDR3 sequence: CASSYAKGPANYGYTF. Written as DNA, the CDR3 is TGTGCCAGCAGTTACGCCAAGGGACCGGCTAACTATGGCTACACCTTC.

The chain couples TRBV7-3 to TRBJ2-2, with 10 positions matching TRBD1. Trimming at V came to 5 bases and at J to 8 bases, leaving 8 bases not matched to a gene. The CDR3 consists of 15 residues. The V gene's germline CDR1 is SGHTA and CDR2 FQGTGA. CDR3 in DNA: TGTGCCAGCAGCAGCGGGACAGGGGTGGTGGGGGAGCTGTTTTTT. It translates to CASSSGTGVVGELFF.

This clonotype was detected ten times or more. The J gene is TRBJ2-1, the V gene TRBV7-3; 10 bases are a match to TRBD1. The CDR3 length is 13 residues. J was trimmed by 8 bases and V by 5 bases; bases with no gene match: 3. Germline CDR1 is SGHTA and CDR2 is FQGTGA. CDR3 region: CASSRQGAYEQFF. The CDR3 region has the DNA TGTGCCAGCAGCCGACAGGGGGCGTATGAGCAGTTCTTC.

This clonotype has at least ten counts. CDR3 in amino acids: CASSSGTSTITDTQYF. In nucleotides, the CDR3 is TGTGCCAGCAGCTCCGGGACTAGTACGATCACAGATACGCAGTATTTT. The chain has TRBV11-3 and TRBJ2-3; 8 nucleotides align to TRBD2. Germline V gene data show CDR1 as SGHNT and CDR2 as YENEEA. This CDR3 spans 16 amino acids. V lost 4 bases, J lost 2 bases, and 8 bases stayed unmatched.

This clonotype was recorded many times. The V and J genes are TRBV14 and TRBJ2-5; D might be TRBD2 (6 bases). This CDR3 has 14 amino acids. V shed 4 bases and J shed 2 bases, with 11 bases lying between them. The germline CDR1 and CDR2 sequences are SGHDN and FVKESK. CDR3: CASSRRDLQETQYF. CDR3 nucleotide sequence: TGTGCCAGCAGCCGACGGGACTTGCAAGAGACCCAGTACTTC. Using reference TRBV14 and TRBJ2-5 for the parts outside the CDR3, the full variable domain is EAGVTQFPSHSVIEKGQTVTLRCDPISGHDNLYWYRRVMGKEIKFLLHFVKESKQDESGMPNNRFLAERTGGTYSTLKVQPAELEDSGVYFCASSRRDLQETQYFGPGTRLLVL.

This clonotype was seen repeatedly, ten times or more. The chain uses TRBV4-1 and TRBJ2-1; D call uncertain. With 0 bases removed from V and 7 bases from J, the gap between germline ends came to 1 base. This CDR3 contains 11 residues. Looked up from germline, CDR1 is MGHRA and CDR2 is YSYEKL. The DNA of the CDR3 is TGCGCCAGCAGCCAAGAAAATGAGCAGTTCTTC. As protein: CASSQENEQFF.

At least ten counts were recorded for this clonotype. The chain uses TRBV7-2 and TRBJ2-4; 9 nucleotides line up with TRBD1. CDR3 size: 16 residues. The V gene's germline CDR1 is SGHTA and CDR2 FQGNSA. The V gene end was trimmed by 2 bases and the J gene end by 7 bases; junction bases not matched to a gene: 9. The CDR3 DNA reads as TGTGCCAGCAGCTTAAAACAGGGGGCGGTCGGGAACATTCAGTACTTC. It specifies CASSLKQGAVGNIQYF. Using reference TRBV7-2 and TRBJ2-4 for the parts outside the CDR3, the full variable domain is GAGVSQSPSNKVTEKGKDVELRCDPISGHTALYWYRQSLGQGLEFLIYFQGNSAPDKSGLPSDRFSAERTGGSVSTLTIQRTQQEDSAVYLCASSLKQGAVGNIQYFGAGTRLSVL.

This clonotype was detected many times. The J gene is TRBJ2-1, the V gene TRBV20-1; TRBD2 matches 15 bases. Per germline, CDR1 DFQATT and CDR2 SNEGSKA (reference sequence). This CDR3 spans 19 amino acids. V lost 3 bases, J lost 3 bases, and 12 bases stayed unmatched. CDR3 bases: TGCAGTGCTAGCGGCCCGGGACTAGCGGGAGGTCGTGTCTACAATGAGCAGTTCTTC. This translates into CSASGPGLAGGRVYNEQFF.

The chain joins TRBV9 to TRBJ2-5, with D possibly being TRBD1 (5 bases). Trimming cost V 0 bases and J 1 base, with 7 bases left between them. Germline CDR1 reads SGDLS; CDR2 reads YYNGEE. This CDR3 contains 14 residues. The CDR3 protein is CASSVGQLQETQYF. CDR3 nucleotides: TGTGCCAGCAGCGTAGGACAGCTCCAAGAGACCCAGTACTTC.

This clonotype was counted ten times or more. The genes are TRBV10-3 and TRBJ1-1; D may be TRBD1 (5 bases). The CDR3 is 13 amino acids. Germline-derived CDR1 and CDR2 are ENHRY and SYGVKD. V shed 0 bases and J shed 4 bases, with 6 bases lying between them. CDR3 DNA sequence: TGTGCCATCAGTGAGTCGAGGGGCACTGAAGCTTTCTTT. It is translated as CAISESRGTEAFF.

This clonotype showed up many times. The gene calls are TRBV28 and TRBJ1-2, with D hard to call. The length of the CDR3 is 12 residues. V lost 5 bases, J lost 2 bases, and 6 bases lay in between. Germline CDR1 is MDHEN and CDR2 is SYDVKM. CDR3 coding DNA: TGTGCCAGCAGTCGGAGAAACTATGGCTACACCTTC. It codes for CASSRRNYGYTF.

The gene calls are TRBV19 and TRBJ1-2; D unresolved. Germline CDR1 reads LNHDA; CDR2 reads SQIVND (reference sequence). Trimming cost V 4 bases and J 2 bases, with 8 bases left between them. The CDR3 runs 13 residues. The CDR3 sequence is CASSSRMNYGYTF. The CDR3 nucleotides read TGTGCCAGTAGTAGCCGGATGAACTATGGCTACACCTTC.

This clonotype was recorded at least ten times. This sequence joins TRBV12-3 or TRBV12-4 and TRBJ2-1; 11 bases align to TRBD2. V dropped 3 bases and J dropped 5; count of bases not matched to a gene: 3. The CDR3 extends over 15 amino acids. The CDR3 nucleotides read TGTGCCAGCAGTTTGGCGACTAGCGGGAACAATGAGCAGTTCTTC. Encoded protein: CASSLATSGNNEQFF.

This clonotype was picked up many times. The chain combines TRBV4-1 with TRBJ2-7; the D is unclear. The germline CDR1 and CDR2 sequences are MGHRA and YSYEKL. V gave up 4 bases and J gave up 3 bases, with 10 bases separating them. CDR3 length equals 13 residues. CDR3 nucleotide sequence: TGCGCCAGCAGCCCGTTTTCCGGCTACGAGCAGTACTTC. Translated, it gives CASSPFSGYEQYF.

The chain combines TRBV11-3 with TRBJ2-2, with D possibly matching TRBD2 (6 bases). Trimming removed 6 bases from V and 7 bases from J, with 21 bases in between. Germline-derived CDR1 and CDR2 are SGHNT and YENEEA. This CDR3 spans 16 amino acids. CDR3: CASSLEGLTGLGELFF. DNA for the CDR3: TGTGCCAGCAGTTTGGAAGGACTAACGGGGCTCGGGGAGCTGTTTTTT.